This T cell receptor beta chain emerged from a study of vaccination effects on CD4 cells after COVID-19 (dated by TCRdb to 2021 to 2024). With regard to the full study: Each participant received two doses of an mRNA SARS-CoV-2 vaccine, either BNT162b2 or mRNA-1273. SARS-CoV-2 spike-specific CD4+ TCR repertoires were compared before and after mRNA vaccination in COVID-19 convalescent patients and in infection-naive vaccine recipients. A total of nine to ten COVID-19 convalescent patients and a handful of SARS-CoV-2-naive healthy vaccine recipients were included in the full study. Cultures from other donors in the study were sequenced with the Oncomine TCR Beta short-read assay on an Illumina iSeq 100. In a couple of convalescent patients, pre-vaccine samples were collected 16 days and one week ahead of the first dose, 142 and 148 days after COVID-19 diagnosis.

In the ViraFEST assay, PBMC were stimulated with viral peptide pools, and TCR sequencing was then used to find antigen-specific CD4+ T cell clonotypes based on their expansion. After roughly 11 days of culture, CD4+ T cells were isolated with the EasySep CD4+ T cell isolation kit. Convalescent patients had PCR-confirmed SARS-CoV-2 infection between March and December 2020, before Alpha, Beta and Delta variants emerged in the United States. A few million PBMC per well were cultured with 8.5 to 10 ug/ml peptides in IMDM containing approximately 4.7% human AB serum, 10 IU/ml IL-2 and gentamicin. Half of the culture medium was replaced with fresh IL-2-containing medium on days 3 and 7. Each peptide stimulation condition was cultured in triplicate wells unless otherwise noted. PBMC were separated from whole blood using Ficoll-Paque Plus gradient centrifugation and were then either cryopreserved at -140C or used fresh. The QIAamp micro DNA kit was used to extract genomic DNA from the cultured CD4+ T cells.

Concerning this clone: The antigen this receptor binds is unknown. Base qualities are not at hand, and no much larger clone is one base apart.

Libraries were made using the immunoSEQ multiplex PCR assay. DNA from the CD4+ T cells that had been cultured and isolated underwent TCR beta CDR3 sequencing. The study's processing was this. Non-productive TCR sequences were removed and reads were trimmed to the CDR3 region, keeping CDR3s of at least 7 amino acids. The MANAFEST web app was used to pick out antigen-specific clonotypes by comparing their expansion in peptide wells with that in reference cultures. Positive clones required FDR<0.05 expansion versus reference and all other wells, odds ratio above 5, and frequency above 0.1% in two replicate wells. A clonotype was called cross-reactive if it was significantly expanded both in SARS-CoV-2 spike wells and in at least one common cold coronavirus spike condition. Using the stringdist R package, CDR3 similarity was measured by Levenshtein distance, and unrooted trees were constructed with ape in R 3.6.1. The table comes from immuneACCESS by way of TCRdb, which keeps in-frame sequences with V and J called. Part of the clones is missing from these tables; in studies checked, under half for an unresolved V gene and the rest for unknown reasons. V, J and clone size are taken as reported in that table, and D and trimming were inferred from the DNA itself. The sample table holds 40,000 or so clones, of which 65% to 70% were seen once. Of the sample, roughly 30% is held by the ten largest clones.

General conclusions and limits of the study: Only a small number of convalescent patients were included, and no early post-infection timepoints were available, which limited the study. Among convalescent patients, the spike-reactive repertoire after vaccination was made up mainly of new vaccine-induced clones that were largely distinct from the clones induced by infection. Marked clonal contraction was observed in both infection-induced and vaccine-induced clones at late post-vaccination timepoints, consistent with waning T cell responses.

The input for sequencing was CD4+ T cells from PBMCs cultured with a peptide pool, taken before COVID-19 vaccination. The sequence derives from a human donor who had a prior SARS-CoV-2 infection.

The CDR3 sequence is CASSLQIGEPYEQYF. The bases read TGTGCCAGCAGCCTTCAGATAGGGGAGCCCTACGAGCAGTACTTC. The rearrangement joined TRBV4-2 to TRBJ2-7; the D segment is perhaps TRBD1 or TRBD2, each sharing 5 matched bases. CDR1 LGHNA and CDR2 YNFKEQ were looked up in the germline V gene. The junction shows trimming of 4 bases on V and 2 bases on J, plus 15 bases between the germline ends. Counted from cysteine to phenylalanine, this CDR3 has 15 amino acids. Here the CDR3 DNA is all that survives: 45 bases in frame from base 1.